This TCR beta chain is drawn from a study of early T cells in non-severe SARS-CoV-2 infection. Overall study context: It was bulk RNA from unsorted whole blood that was sequenced, and the chains were unpaired.

The CDR3 is made up of 15 amino acids. CDR1 and CDR2 from the germline V gene are SNHLY and FYNNEI. Between the trimmed V and J ends, which lost 5 bases and 5 bases, there was a span of 18 bases. Each cDNA molecule carried a unique molecular identifier. One entry per CDR3 protein results from TCRdb running MiXCR on the 5' RACE reads. In the table there are roughly 80,000 distinct CDR3 sequences, approximately 11% of which are singletons. There are many counts of this clonotype. The chain recombines TRBV2 with TRBJ1-1; tentatively, D is TRBD1 (6 bases). Sample: whole blood, taken at baseline. The source of this sequence is an adult who was a healthcare worker with PCR-confirmed SARS-CoV-2 infection or an uninfected control (not recorded which). The CDR3 DNA reads as TGTGCCAGCAGTAACTCTGCCCCCAGGGGAACTGAAGCTTTCTTT. It yields the protein CASSNSAPRGTEAFF.